This is a list of T cell receptor beta chains from one sample in a study of blood T cell repertoires in COVID-19. TCRdb's table, derived via immunoSEQ multiplex PCR, lists solely in-frame clones and lacks some. This table holds around 120,000 clones, about 80% found once. Sequencing was performed on peripheral blood. The receptors shown here come from a man aged 65 to 85 with acute or convalescent COVID-19. Both conserved end residues are part of each CDR3. The order of the fields is clone size, J gene, V gene, D gene, CDR3 protein, CDR3 DNA. The D gene is left open where the match is weak. Some rows have no size entry. The others give once, few or many, or a class for an expanded clone.

>.|TRBJ2-1|TRBV7-9|TRBD2
CASSFLGLAGADEQFF
TGTGCCAGCAGCTTTCTGGGACTAGCGGGAGCTGATGAGCAGTTCTTC
>.|TRBJ2-7|TRBV13|.
CASSLGQAQNF
TGTGCCAGCAGCTTAGGGCAGGCTCAGAACTTC
>few|TRBJ1-1|TRBV5-1|.
CASGLFDTNTEAFF
TGCGCCAGCGGACTATTCGATACGAACACTGAAGCTTTCTTT
>.|TRBJ1-2|TRBV3-1/TRBV3-2|TRBD1
CASSPWDRGIFAF
TGTGCCAGCAGCCCCTGGGACAGGGGAATTTTTGCCTTC
>.|TRBJ2-3|TRBV4-3|TRBD2
CASSQDLLRGDRTDTQYF
TGCGCCAGCAGCCAAGACCTCCTCCGGGGGGACCGCACAGATACGCAGTATTTT
>few|TRBJ2-4|TRBV5-3|.
CARSGSCCRRKNIQYF
TGTGCCAGAAGCGGGAGCTGTTGTAGGCGCAAAAACATTCAGTACTTC
>few|TRBJ2-1|TRBV3-1/TRBV3-2|TRBD1
CASSHADRGAREQFF
TGTGCCAGCAGCCACGCGGACAGGGGAGCTCGGGAGCAGTTCTTC
>.|TRBJ2-7|TRBV7-2|TRBD2
CASSPEGLLGYEQYF
TGTGCCAGCAGCCCGGAGGGACTACTAGGGTACGAGCAGTACTTC
>.|TRBJ2-1|TRBV7-9|TRBD2
CASSSLPSGAYNEQFF
TGTGCCAGCAGTTCTCTCCCTAGCGGGGCCTACAATGAGCAGTTCTTC
>.|TRBJ2-2|TRBV11-3|.
CASSQNTGELFF
TGTGCCAGCAGCCAAAACACCGGGGAGCTGTTTTTT
>.|TRBJ1-6|TRBV30|.
CAWSTNSPLHF
TGTGCCTGGAGTACAAATTCACCCCTCCACTTT
>.|TRBJ2-3|TRBV5-1|TRBD1
CASSLAGQGADTQYF
TGCGCCAGCAGCTTGGCGGGACAGGGCGCAGATACGCAGTATTTT
>few|TRBJ2-2|TRBV4-3|TRBD2
CASSQASGANTGELFF
TGCGCCAGCAGCCAAGCTAGCGGGGCGAACACCGGGGAGCTGTTTTTT
>.|TRBJ2-2|TRBV29-1|TRBD1
CSVEGAGTGFTGELFF
TGCAGCGTTGAGGGGGCCGGGACAGGGTTCACCGGGGAGCTGTTTTTT
>.|TRBJ1-5|TRBV6-2/TRBV6-3|TRBD1
CASTPRTGNQPQHF
TGTGCCAGCACCCCCCGGACAGGGAATCAGCCCCAGCATTTT
>.|TRBJ2-3|TRBV28|.
CASSLNLDTQYF
TGTGCCAGCAGTTTGAACTTAGATACGCAGTATTTT
>.|TRBJ2-7|TRBV6-2/TRBV6-3|TRBD1
CASSRGTYEQYF
TGTGCCAGCAGCAGGGGGACCTACGAGCAGTACTTC
>.|TRBJ2-7|TRBV19|TRBD1
CASGQGSGEQYF
TGTGCCAGCGGACAGGGCAGCGGCGAGCAGTACTTC
>.|TRBJ2-2|TRBV18|.
CASSHGTSRGTGELFF
TGTGCCAGCTCACACGGGACAAGCAGGGGCACCGGGGAGCTGTTTTTT